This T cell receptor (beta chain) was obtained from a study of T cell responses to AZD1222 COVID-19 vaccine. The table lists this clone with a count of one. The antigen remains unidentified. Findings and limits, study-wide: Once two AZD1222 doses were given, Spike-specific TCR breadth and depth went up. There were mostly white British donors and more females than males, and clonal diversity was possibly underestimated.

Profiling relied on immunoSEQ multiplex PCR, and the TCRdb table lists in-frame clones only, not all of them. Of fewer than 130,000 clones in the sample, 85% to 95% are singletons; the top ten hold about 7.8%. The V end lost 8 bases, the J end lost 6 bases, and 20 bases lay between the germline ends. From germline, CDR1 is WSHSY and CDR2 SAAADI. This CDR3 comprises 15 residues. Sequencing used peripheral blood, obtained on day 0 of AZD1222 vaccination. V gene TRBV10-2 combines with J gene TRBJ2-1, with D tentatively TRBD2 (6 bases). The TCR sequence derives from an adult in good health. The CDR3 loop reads CASAGSGGKFNEQFF. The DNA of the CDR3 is TGCGCCAGCGCAGGGAGCGGCGGGAAGTTCAATGAGCAGTTCTTC.